This TCR beta chain was recovered during a study of blood T cell repertoires in COVID-19. Study at large: PBMCs, B-cell-depleted T cells, or T cells were the source of the cDNA or gDNA that made up the material.

The assay was immunoSEQ multiplex PCR, and TCRdb's table has in-frame clones only and misses some. The sample lists some 350,000 clones, 80% to 90% occurring once. All recovered Cohort 3 donors got two negative PCRs, got clearance, or saw symptom resolution. This clonotype was sampled from a man aged 25 to 40 who had recovered from COVID-19. Sequencing input: PBMCs or T cells enriched from blood (not recorded which).

This chain's CDR3 is CASSEGTSGVYEQYF. The CDR3 bases are TGTGCCAGCAGTGAAGGTACTAGCGGGGTATACGAGCAGTACTTC. The J gene is TRBJ2-7, the V gene TRBV2; 10 bases align to TRBD2. From germline, CDR1 is SNHLY and CDR2 FYNNEI. This CDR3 is built from 15 residues. Germline trimming cut 1 base from V and 4 bases from J; bases unmatched to any gene: 4. The variable domain in full, completed from reference TRBV2 and TRBJ2-7, reads EPEVTQTPSHQVTQMGQEVILRCVPISNHLYFYWYRQILGQKVEFLVSFYNNEISEKSEIFDDQFSVERPDGSNFTLKIRSTKLEDSAMYFCASSEGTSGVYEQYFGPGTRLTVT.